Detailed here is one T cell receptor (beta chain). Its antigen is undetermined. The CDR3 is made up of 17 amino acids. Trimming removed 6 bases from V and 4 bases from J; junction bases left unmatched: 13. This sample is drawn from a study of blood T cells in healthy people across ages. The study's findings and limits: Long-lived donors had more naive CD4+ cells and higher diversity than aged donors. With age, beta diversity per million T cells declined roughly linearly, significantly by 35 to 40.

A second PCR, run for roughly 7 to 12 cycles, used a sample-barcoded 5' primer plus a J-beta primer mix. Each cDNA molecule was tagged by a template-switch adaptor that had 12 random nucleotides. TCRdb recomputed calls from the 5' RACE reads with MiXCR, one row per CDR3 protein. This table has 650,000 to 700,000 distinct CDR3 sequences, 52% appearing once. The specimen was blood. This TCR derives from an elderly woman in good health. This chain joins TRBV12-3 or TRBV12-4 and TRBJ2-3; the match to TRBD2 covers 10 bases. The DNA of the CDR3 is TGTGCCAGCAGCCAAAGGGCTAGCGGGGGTGGCGCAGATACGCAGTATTTT. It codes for CASSQRASGGGADTQYF.